These T cell receptor beta chains were read from a single sample in a study of cytomegalovirus exposure and HLA in healthy donors. Assay: immunoSEQ multiplex PCR; the TCRdb copy retains only in-frame clones and omits some. The sample lists 82,000 or so clones, about 92% seen once, with over 0.65% in the top ten. Sequenced material: PBMCs. The receptor set was obtained from a man aged 18 to 29 in good health and CMV-seronegative. The CDR3 runs from the conserved cysteine through the conserved F or W. The D gene is left open where the match is weak. Expanded clones are given a class, and other clones once, few, many or no size at all.

D gene: .
clone size: .
J gene: TRBJ1-2
V gene: TRBV11-2
CDR3 DNA: TGTGCCAGCAGCTTAGATCTGAGTGCTGACTATGGCTACACCTTC
CDR3 protein: CASSLDLSADYGYTF

D gene: .
clone size: .
J gene: TRBJ1-2
V gene: TRBV4-1
CDR3 DNA: TGCGCCAGCAAACCGCTCGGGGCTAACTATGGCTACACCTTC
CDR3 protein: CASKPLGANYGYTF

D gene: .
clone size: .
J gene: TRBJ2-7
V gene: TRBV7-6
CDR3 DNA: TGTGCCAGCAGCCCGGGAAGGGTAACCTACGAGCAGTACTTC
CDR3 protein: CASSPGRVTYEQYF

D gene: .
clone size: .
J gene: TRBJ2-1
V gene: TRBV7-2
CDR3 DNA: TGTGCCAGCAGCTTAGAACTAGCAATTGGTGAGCAGTTCTTC
CDR3 protein: CASSLELAIGEQFF

D gene: TRBD1
clone size: .
J gene: TRBJ1-1
V gene: TRBV7-2
CDR3 DNA: TGTGCCAGCAGCCGAAGAGGGGACAGGGGCCCTGAAGCTTTCTTT
CDR3 protein: CASSRRGDRGPEAFF

D gene: TRBD2
clone size: .
J gene: TRBJ2-7
V gene: TRBV7-9
CDR3 DNA: TGTGCCAGCAGCTCGGGGAGGGCCTCCTACGAGCAGTACTTC
CDR3 protein: CASSSGRASYEQYF

D gene: .
clone size: .
J gene: TRBJ2-2
V gene: TRBV6-4
CDR3 DNA: TGTGCCAGCAGTGCCGGGAGTACCGGGGAGCTGTTTTTT
CDR3 protein: CASSAGSTGELFF

D gene: .
clone size: once
J gene: TRBJ2-3
V gene: TRBV11-2
CDR3 DNA: TGTGCCAGCAGCTTAGCCGGGGGTATTTTCCCCACAGATACGCAGTATTTT
CDR3 protein: CASSLAGGIFPTDTQYF

D gene: TRBD1
clone size: few
J gene: TRBJ1-1
V gene: TRBV27
CDR3 DNA: TGTGCCAGCAGCCTGACAGGGTACACTGAAGCTTTCTTT
CDR3 protein: CASSLTGYTEAFF

D gene: TRBD1
clone size: .
J gene: TRBJ2-4
V gene: TRBV9
CDR3 DNA: TGTGCCAGCAGCGTAGGTAACACAGGGGGTGGCATTCAGTACTTC
CDR3 protein: CASSVGNTGGGIQYF

D gene: .
clone size: .
J gene: TRBJ1-5
V gene: TRBV10-3
CDR3 DNA: TGTGCCATCAGTGAGTGGCAGAGCAATCAGCCCCAGCATTTT
CDR3 protein: CAISEWQSNQPQHF

D gene: .
clone size: .
J gene: TRBJ1-3
V gene: TRBV2
CDR3 DNA: TGTGCCAGCAAGATTAGTCAAGCCTCTGGAAACACCATATATTTT
CDR3 protein: CASKISQASGNTIYF

D gene: .
clone size: once
J gene: TRBJ2-2
V gene: TRBV5-4
CDR3 DNA: TGTGCCAGCAGCCGGGACTCCGCCGGCCGGGAGCTGTTTTTT
CDR3 protein: CASSRDSAGRELFF

D gene: .
clone size: .
J gene: TRBJ1-1
V gene: TRBV14
CDR3 DNA: TGTGCCAGCAGCCAATGGCAAATGAACACTGAAGCTTTCTTT
CDR3 protein: CASSQWQMNTEAFF

D gene: .
clone size: .
J gene: TRBJ2-7
V gene: TRBV2
CDR3 DNA: TGTGCCAGCAGTGATGGACTAACCGAGCAGTACTTC
CDR3 protein: CASSDGLTEQYF

D gene: TRBD1
clone size: .
J gene: TRBJ1-1
V gene: TRBV27
CDR3 DNA: TGTGCCAGCACTTGGGGACAGGGGAACACTGAAGCTTTCTTT
CDR3 protein: CASTWGQGNTEAFF

D gene: .
clone size: .
J gene: TRBJ2-7
V gene: TRBV27
CDR3 DNA: TGTGCCAGCAGTCGGAGCTGGCACTACTACGAGCAGTACTTC
CDR3 protein: CASSRSWHYYEQYF

D gene: TRBD2
clone size: .
J gene: TRBJ2-3
V gene: TRBV27
CDR3 DNA: TGTGCCAGCACCCCAGCGGGAACAGATACGCAGTATTTT
CDR3 protein: CASTPAGTDTQYF

D gene: TRBD1
clone size: .
J gene: TRBJ1-3
V gene: TRBV29-1
CDR3 DNA: TGCAGCGTTGAGGGCAGGGGGCGCCGTGGAAACACCATATATTTT
CDR3 protein: CSVEGRGRRGNTIYF

D gene: TRBD2
clone size: .
J gene: TRBJ2-1
V gene: TRBV7-9
CDR3 DNA: TGTGCCAGCAGCTATAAAATTGGACTAGCGGAGTACAATGAGCAGTTCTTC
CDR3 protein: CASSYKIGLAEYNEQFF

D gene: TRBD2
clone size: .
J gene: TRBJ2-1
V gene: TRBV6-5
CDR3 DNA: TGTGCCAGCAGTCTTAGCGGGGGCCTTAACAATGAGCAGTTCTTC
CDR3 protein: CASSLSGGLNNEQFF

D gene: .
clone size: .
J gene: TRBJ1-2
V gene: TRBV6-1
CDR3 DNA: TGTGCCAGCATCCGGGTCGGGGTTTCTGGCTACACCTTC
CDR3 protein: CASIRVGVSGYTF

D gene: TRBD2
clone size: .
J gene: TRBJ2-3
V gene: TRBV2
CDR3 DNA: TGTGCCAGCATTGAGCTAGCGGGCATCACAGATACGCAGTATTTT
CDR3 protein: CASIELAGITDTQYF